The 17 T cell receptor beta chains in this list originate from one sample, sequenced in a study of blood T cell repertoires in COVID-19 (dated by TCRdb to 2018 to 2021). Libraries were prepared through the immunoSEQ multiplex PCR assay. TCRdb limited this immuneACCESS table to in-frame rearrangements with V and J called. A share of clones is missing; checked studies link under half to unresolved V genes, and the rest is unexplained. The sample records about 220,000 clones, around 84% of which are singletons. The top ten hold 5.5% to 7.5% of the sample. Sequencing input: PBMCs or T cells enriched from blood (not recorded which). The receptors were gathered from a woman aged 40 to 50 who had recovered from COVID-19.

This clone was seen a handful of times. The chain has TRBV7-9 and TRBJ1-6; 7 bases are a match to TRBD1. After removal of 10 bases from V and 4 bases from J, the junction contained 7 bases not matched to a gene. Germline CDR1 is SEHNR and CDR2 is FQNEAQ (reference sequence). The CDR3 is made up of 14 amino acids. The CDR3 region is CANNRGFYNSPLHF. CDR3 nucleotide sequence: TGTGCCAACAACAGGGGCTTTTATAATTCACCCCTCCACTTT.

V usage is TRBV28 and J usage is TRBJ1-1, with 7 bases aligning to TRBD1. Losses at the gene ends were 4 bases for V and 3 bases for J; bases not matched to a gene: 8. The CDR3 covers 15 residues. Germline CDR1 is MDHEN and CDR2 is SYDVKM. This CDR3 reads CASSSTGAVDTEAFF. The DNA for the CDR3 is TGTGCCAGCAGTTCTACAGGGGCCGTGGACACTGAAGCTTTCTTT.

This chain uses TRBV5-6 with TRBJ2-7; unclear D gene. This CDR3 is built from 15 residues. V was trimmed by 1 base and J by 3 bases, leaving 14 bases between them. CDR1 and CDR2 from the germline V gene are SGHDT and YYEEEE. The CDR3 sequence: CASSLNPTRNYEQYV. The DNA of the CDR3 is TGTGCCAGCAGCTTGAATCCTACTCGAAACTACGAGCAGTACGTC.

The chain carries TRBV19 and TRBJ2-5; 10 bases map to TRBD1. This CDR3 is built from 14 residues. The junction had 4 bases not matched to a gene; V was cut back by 4 bases and J by 5 bases. Germline CDR1 and CDR2: LNHDA and SQIVND (reference sequence). The CDR3 reads CASSSGQGGETQYF. CDR3 DNA: TGTGCCAGTAGTAGCGGACAGGGGGGGGAGACCCAGTACTTC.

V and J are TRBV19 and TRBJ1-1; D is unclear. Trimming took 3 bases from V and 4 from J, leaving 15 bases between them. The V gene's germline CDR1 is LNHDA and CDR2 SQIVND (reference sequence). This CDR3 has 15 amino acids. DNA of the CDR3: TGTGCCAGTAGTATTAGGGCTAACCGGGGCACTGAAGCTTTCTTT. Protein sequence: CASSIRANRGTEAFF.

This clone came up a few times. The genes are TRBV3-1 (or the pseudogene TRBV3-2) and TRBJ1-1; D call uncertain. Germline V CDR1 and CDR2: LGHDT, YNNKEL (reference sequence). There are 13 residues in the CDR3. V was clipped by 5 bases and J by 1 base, with 8 bases between them. The CDR3 nucleotides read TGTGCCAGCAGCGTACGGGAGAACACTGAAGCTTTCTTT. Protein sequence: CASSVRENTEAFF.

The V gene is TRBV6-2 or TRBV6-3, the J gene TRBJ2-2, with D maybe TRBD2 (6 bases). This CDR3 contains 20 residues. V was pared by 4 bases and J by 5 bases, with 29 bases between. From germline, CDR1 is MNHEY and CDR2 SVGEGT. As DNA, the CDR3 is TGTGCCAGCAGTTGCCCCTTAGCCGGAGGGCCCTCGTTGTGTACCGGGGAGCTGTTTTTT. Amino acid sequence: CASSCPLAGGPSLCTGELFF.

This clone was seen a few times. V is TRBV2 and J is TRBJ1-4; TRBD1 agrees at 7 bases. The CDR3 runs 15 residues. Germline CDR1 SNHLY, CDR2 FYNNEI. V gave up 3 bases and J gave up 6 bases; unmatched junction bases: 7. CDR3 in amino acids: CASSDRGQSHEKLFF. CDR3 sequence (DNA): TGTGCCAGCAGTGATCGGGGACAGTCCCATGAAAAACTGTTTTTT.

The chain couples TRBV6-5 to TRBJ1-5; D might be TRBD1 (6 bases). Germline CDR1 MNHEY, CDR2 SVGAGI. This CDR3 region has 14 residues. The ends were cut back, 5 bases at V and 3 bases at J, with 11 bases in the middle. This chain's CDR3 is CASSPGTFNQPQHF. CDR3 DNA: TGTGCCAGCAGTCCCGGGACATTCAATCAGCCCCAGCATTTT.

The chain joins TRBV18 to TRBJ1-5; 11 bases agree with TRBD1. The CDR3 has 15 amino acids. The germline V gene has CDR1 KGHSH and CDR2 LQKENI. Losses at the gene ends were 2 bases for V and 6 bases for J; bases not matched to a gene: 3. DNA of the CDR3: TGTGCCAGCTCACCAGGGACAGGGGGGACTCAGCCCCAGCATTTT. Its translation: CASSPGTGGTQPQHF.

The chain has TRBV7-2 and TRBJ1-2; no reliable D call. This CDR3 is built from 13 residues. Germline CDR1 and CDR2: SGHTA and FQGNSA. Trimming took 1 base from V and 5 from J, leaving 8 bases between them. CDR3 sequence reads: CASSLGPEYGYTF. DNA of the CDR3: TGTGCCAGCAGCTTAGGGCCAGAATATGGCTACACCTTC.

The genes are TRBV30 and TRBJ1-2; perhaps TRBD1 as D (5 bases). Germline CDR1 and CDR2: GTSNPN and SVGIG (reference sequence). This CDR3 region has 13 residues. Trimming took 4 bases from V and 1 from J, leaving 10 bases between them. The CDR3 DNA follows: TGTGCCTGGACCGCAGGGTTTAACTATGGCTACACCTTC. It yields the protein CAWTAGFNYGYTF.

The rearrangement links TRBV3-1 (or the pseudogene TRBV3-2) to TRBJ2-3; no clear D. The V and J ends lost 1 base and 5 bases respectively, with 10 bases between them. This CDR3 spans 14 amino acids. Germline-derived CDR1 and CDR2 are LGHDT and YNNKEL (reference sequence). The CDR3 DNA reads as TGTGCCAGCAGCCAAGCTATCACTGGAGATACGCAGTATTTT. Translated: CASSQAITGDTQYF.

The chain combines TRBV10-3 with TRBJ1-2; D possibly corresponds to TRBD1 (6 bases). Per germline, CDR1 ENHRY and CDR2 SYGVKD. Trimming shortened V by 3 bases and J by 4 bases, and 6 bases separated the two germline ends. This CDR3 has 12 residues. CDR3 sequence: CAISEQGYGYTF. CDR3 DNA: TGTGCCATCAGTGAACAGGGCTATGGCTACACCTTC.

The chain couples TRBV4-1 to TRBJ1-2, with 8 bases that match TRBD1. Germline V gives CDR1 MGHRA, CDR2 YSYEKL. The CDR3 loop spans 18 amino acids. J gave up 3 bases and V 2 bases, and 14 bases lay outside the gene matches. The DNA for the CDR3 is TGCGCCAGCAGCCAAATACGTCAGGGGGCGCTTATGGACTATGGCTACACCTTC. It codes for CASSQIRQGALMDYGYTF.

The V gene is TRBV2, the J gene TRBJ1-6; D gene unclear. This CDR3 contains 14 residues. Trimming left V 4 bases short and J 5 bases short, with 9 bases between. Germline V lookup: CDR1 SNHLY, CDR2 FYNNEI. The CDR3 DNA sequence: TGTGCCAGCAGTGCCAGGCCCAATAATTCACCCCTCCACTTT. Protein: CASSARPNNSPLHF. Using reference TRBV2 and TRBJ1-6 for the parts outside the CDR3, the full variable domain is EPEVTQTPSHQVTQMGQEVILRCVPISNHLYFYWYRQILGQKVEFLVSFYNNEISEKSEIFDDQFSVERPDGSNFTLKIRSTKLEDSAMYFCASSARPNNSPLHFGNGTRLTVT.

The chain has TRBV5-1 and TRBJ1-1; a weak D match, TRBD1 (5 bases). There are 13 residues in the CDR3. Germline V gene sequence: CDR1 SGHRS, CDR2 YFSETQ. The ends were cut back, 3 bases at V and 4 bases at J, with 10 bases in the middle. CDR3 DNA: TGCGCCAGCAGCTGGCTAGGGGTCACTGAAGCTTTCTTT. This encodes CASSWLGVTEAFF.